This T cell receptor (beta chain) was recovered during a study of cytomegalovirus exposure and HLA in healthy donors. Donors in the study were healthy people who gave bone marrow. The study ran its PCR with 60 Vbeta and 13 Jbeta primers. The method was immunoSEQ multiplex PCR; TCRdb's version includes in-frame clones alone and lacks a portion of them. The table records 150,000 to 200,000 clones, over 65% of them present only once. V lost 3 bases, J lost 5 bases, and 5 bases stayed unmatched. The CDR3 has 15 residues. Germline assignment: CDR1 SNHLY and CDR2 FYNNEI. This chain links TRBV2 with TRBJ2-2, with 8 bases lining up with TRBD1. The TCR sequence derives from a woman in her 30s in good health and CMV-seronegative. Sequenced: PBMCs. The CDR3: CASSEDRALTGELFF. CDR3 nucleotides: TGTGCCAGCAGTGAGGACAGGGCGTTAACCGGGGAGCTGTTTTTT.